Sequencing of this T cell receptor beta chain was carried out in a study of blood T cell repertoires in COVID-19. Sequencing was performed with immunoSEQ multiplex PCR; in TCRdb, only in-frame clones are kept and a portion is missing. Of roughly 220,000 clones detected, around 81% appear once; the ten largest clones hold 6.5% to 9.5%. The V gene's germline CDR1 is SGDLS and CDR2 YYNGEE. Trimming took off 0 bases at V and 0 bases at J, with 15 bases between the two ends. There are 18 residues in the CDR3. Material for sequencing was peripheral blood. V gene TRBV9 combines with J gene TRBJ2-2; weak D call: TRBD1 (6 bases). This TCR derives from a woman of 80 years or more with COVID-19, enrolled during active disease. The CDR3 region is CASSVVQGAPANTGELFF. The CDR3, as DNA: TGTGCCAGCAGCGTAGTACAGGGCGCGCCGGCGAACACCGGGGAGCTGTTTTTT.